A selection of T cell receptor beta chains follows, all from one sample in a study of shared clonotypes between healthy human individuals. Produced via immunoSEQ multiplex PCR; TCRdb's table is partial and in-frame only. Here the sample spans hundreds of thousands of clones, 90% to 95% being singletons. The sample was naive CD8+ T cells sorted from blood. The receptors stem from a man aged 25-40 years in good health. The CDR3 runs from the conserved cysteine through the conserved F or W. The D gene is left open where the match is weak. For some rows the clone size is stated as once, few or many, or as a class when expanded; others skip it.

NA,NA,TRBJ2-1,TRBV12-5,TGTGCTAGTGTGGGGCCCCTTAGCAATGAGCAGTTCTTC,CASVGPLSNEQFF
TRBD1,NA,TRBJ2-7,TRBV28,TGTGCCAGCAGGGGGACAGATCCTTACGAGCAGTACTTC,CASRGTDPYEQYF
TRBD1,NA,TRBJ1-5,TRBV5-6,TGTGCCAGCAGCCCGGGACAGGGGAGTTATAGCAATCAGCCCCAGCATTTT,CASSPGQGSYSNQPQHF
NA,NA,TRBJ2-5,TRBV5-6,TGTGCCAGCAGCCCCTGGGAAGGCGTAGAAGAGACCCAGTACTTC,CASSPWEGVEETQYF
TRBD1,NA,TRBJ2-1,TRBV29-1,TGCAGCGTTGAAGATTTTCTTACAGGGGGCGGCTATGAGCAGTTCTTC,CSVEDFLTGGGYEQFF
NA,NA,TRBJ2-7,TRBV5-1,TGCGCCAGCAGCCAAAGGACGGGGTATTACGAGCAGTACTTC,CASSQRTGYYEQYF
NA,NA,TRBJ1-5,TRBV27,TGTGCCAGCAGTTTGACGGCTTACTATAGCAATCAGCCCCAGCATTTT,CASSLTAYYSNQPQHF
NA,NA,TRBJ1-3,TRBV7-2,TGTGCCAGCAGCTTTTACAACGGAAACACCATATATTTT,CASSFYNGNTIYF
NA,NA,TRBJ1-4,TRBV18,TGTGCCAGCTCCAAATCGAGTAGGGGAGGAAATGAAAAACTGTTTTTT,CASSKSSRGGNEKLFF
TRBD1,NA,TRBJ2-7,TRBV7-9,TGTGCCAGCAGCCAAGACAGGGGGCTAGCCTACGAGCAGTACTTC,CASSQDRGLAYEQYF
TRBD2,NA,TRBJ2-3,TRBV19,TGTGCCAGTAGTACACTAGCGGGAGATACGCAGTATTTT,CASSTLAGDTQYF
NA,NA,TRBJ2-7,TRBV7-6,TGTGCCAGCAGCTTCACCCCCCCTCGAAACAGTGTTGGCAACGAGCAGTACTTC,CASSFTPPRNSVGNEQYF
NA,NA,TRBJ2-3,TRBV5-1,TGCGCCAGCAGCCCAAGAAGGGTCGGGGATCCTAAACCCACAGATACGCAGTATTTT,CASSPRRVGDPKPTDTQYF
TRBD2,NA,TRBJ2-1,TRBV7-2,TGTGCCAGCGGACAGGTTTGGGCTAGCGGGAGCAATGAGCAGTTCTTC,CASGQVWASGSNEQFF
NA,NA,TRBJ2-1,TRBV7-6,TGTGCCAGCAGCTTACTGAGTAATGAGCAGTTCTTC,CASSLLSNEQFF
NA,NA,TRBJ2-1,TRBV12-5,TGTGCTAGTGGTTTGGGGTCTAGCTCCTACAATGAGCAGTTCTTC,CASGLGSSSYNEQFF
TRBD1,NA,TRBJ2-5,TRBV9,TGTGCCAGCAGCCCTTTGACAGGGTTGGAGACCCAGTACTTC,CASSPLTGLETQYF
NA,NA,TRBJ2-7,TRBV5-1,TGCGCCAGCCGCTCGGAATACGAGCAGTACTTC,CASRSEYEQYF
NA,NA,TRBJ2-7,TRBV27,TGTGCCAGCAGTTTAGCCCTGAACTACGAGCAGTACTTC,CASSLALNYEQYF
TRBD1,NA,TRBJ1-3,TRBV2,TGTGCCAGTGGGGACAGCGCTCTGGAGAGTGGAAACACCATATATTTT,CASGDSALESGNTIYF
NA,NA,TRBJ2-5,TRBV2,TGTGCCAGCAGTGAAGCGCTTTTGGTAGACGGGACCGTACAAGAGACCCAGTACTTC,CASSEALLVDGTVQETQYF
NA,once,TRBJ2-2,TRBV27,TGTGCCAGCAGTCCCGGGAGTAGGGGCACCGGGGAGCTGTTTTTT,CASSPGSRGTGELFF
NA,NA,TRBJ2-3,TRBV7-9,TGTGCCAGCAGCTTAGGGGGGACCTCACGAGATACGCAGTATTTT,CASSLGGTSRDTQYF
TRBD2,NA,TRBJ2-7,TRBV9,TGTGCCAGCGGGACGGGAGGGCCGGGCGAGCAGTACTTC,CASGTGGPGEQYF
NA,NA,TRBJ2-7,TRBV29-1,TGCAGCGTTGAAGGTAGGGCTTACGAGCAGTACTTC,CSVEGRAYEQYF
TRBD2,NA,TRBJ2-7,TRBV2,TGTGCCAGCAGGGGACTAGTAACGTCCTCCGAGCAGTACTTC,CASRGLVTSSEQYF
NA,NA,TRBJ2-1,TRBV27,TGTGCCAGCAGAACAGGGCCTGCGAACTACAATGAGCAGTTCTTC,CASRTGPANYNEQFF
NA,NA,TRBJ2-4,TRBV7-2,TGTGCCAGCAGCCCCCGAATGAAAAACATTCAGTACTTC,CASSPRMKNIQYF
TRBD1,NA,TRBJ2-7,TRBV6-1,TGTGCCAGCAGTGCATTCCAGGGGGACTACGAGCAGTACTTC,CASSAFQGDYEQYF